The sequence of this T cell receptor (beta chain) was determined in a study of blood T cell repertoires in COVID-19. Study at large: COVID-19 samples from acute and convalescent phases originated in the United States, Italy and Spain. The analysed material was cDNA or gDNA that came from T cells, B-cell-depleted T cells, or PBMCs.

This clone was observed once. Authors' data handling: Reference gene primer amplification gave estimated nucleated cell counts. Assay: immunoSEQ multiplex PCR; the TCRdb copy retains only in-frame clones and omits some. The D gene and trimming were derived from the DNA, and the V and J assignments and clone size from that table. Counted here are some 290,000 clones, about 90% occurring once; the ten biggest clones make up over 9%. Enrollment of patients from Seattle took place during active infection, with longitudinal follow-up. The CDR3 is 14 amino acids. J gave up 7 bases and V 5 bases, and 7 bases lay outside the gene matches. Germline V gives CDR1 MNHEY, CDR2 SVGAGI.

The receptor was derived from a woman in her twenties or thirties with COVID-19, enrolled during active disease. The chain recombines TRBV6-5 with TRBJ2-1; 8 nucleotides align to TRBD1. Material for sequencing was peripheral blood. The CDR3, as DNA: TGTGCCAGCAGTCGGACGAGACAGGGGAATGAGCAGTTCTTC. Translation: CASSRTRQGNEQFF.